The next 31 T cell receptor beta chains were all read from a single sample in a study of vaccination and CD4 T cells after COVID-19. An Oncomine TCR Beta short-read assay was used to sequence the DNA from cultured CD4+ T cells. One entry per CDR3 protein results from TCRdb running MiXCR on the PCR reads. In the table there are 3,000 to 4,500 distinct CDR3 sequences, under 25% of which are singletons. Treatment: approximately 9-day PBMC culture with coronavirus spike peptide pools or control peptides (ViraFEST assay). Ahead of the COVID-19 pandemic (2011-2018), the CD4+ T cells of the unexposed donor were collected. No antigens are known for them. The sequenced sample consisted of CD4+ T cells from blood, cultured in vitro. These receptors were obtained from a human donor in good health.

The V and J genes are TRBV28 and TRBJ2-7; TRBD2 might be the D (6 bases). V was clipped by 10 bases and J by 4 bases, with 17 bases between them. CDR1 is MDHEN and CDR2 is SYDVKM in the germline V gene. The CDR3 runs 13 residues. The CDR3 DNA reads TGTGCCACCATTCCGGGGGAGAAATACGAGCAGTACTTC. Its protein is CATIPGEKYEQYF. The whole variable domain, filled in from reference TRBV28 and TRBJ2-7, reads DVKVTQSSRYLVKRTGEKVFLECVQDMDHENMFWYRQDPGLGLRLIYFSYDVKMKEKGDIPEGYSVSREKKERFSLILESASTNQTSMYLCATIPGEKYEQYFGPGTRLTVT.

The rearrangement uses TRBV18 and TRBJ1-2; TRBD1 matches 8 bases. V lost 3 bases and J lost 3; bases outside the gene matches: 6. This CDR3 contains 15 residues. The germline gives CDR1 KGHSH, CDR2 LQKENI. CDR3 region: CASSPGTGEDYGYTF. The CDR3 coding sequence is TGTGCCAGCTCACCTGGGACAGGCGAGGACTATGGCTACACCTTC.

In its sample, this clonotype is medium-sized. V is TRBV6-1 and J is TRBJ1-2, with 10 nucleotides matching TRBD1. Germline CDR1 reads MNHNS; CDR2 reads SASEGT. Trimming at V came to 5 bases and at J to 4 bases, leaving 7 bases not matched to a gene. The length of the CDR3 is 15 residues. The CDR3 coding sequence is TGTGCCAGCAGTCAACTAAGGGACAGGGGCTATGGCTACACCTTC. This translates into CASSQLRDRGYGYTF.

This chain connects TRBV4-2 to TRBJ2-2; D is uncertain. CDR1 is LGHNA, CDR2 YNFKEQ, per germline. V dropped 3 bases and J dropped 1 base, with 0 bases sitting between them. CDR3 length: 12 residues. The CDR3 reads CASSQNTGELFF. The CDR3 nucleotides are TGTGCCAGCAGCCAGAACACCGGGGAGCTGTTTTTT.

The gene calls are TRBV20-1 and TRBJ2-7, with D possibly matching TRBD1 (5 bases). The CDR3 is 15 residues long. Trimming cost V 0 bases and J 3 bases, with 15 bases left between them. Germline V gene sequence: CDR1 DFQATT, CDR2 SNEGSKA (reference sequence). The CDR3 sequence: CSARDVSYRIYEQYF. The CDR3 DNA follows: TGCAGTGCTAGAGATGTGTCGTACAGGATCTACGAGCAGTACTTC.

The genes are TRBV12-3 or TRBV12-4 and TRBJ1-5; D perhaps matches TRBD1 (5 bases). CDR3 size: 14 residues. With 3 bases removed from V and 6 bases from J, the gap between germline ends came to 12 bases. CDR3: CASSFHQGGQPQHF. Written as DNA, the CDR3 is TGTGCCAGCAGTTTTCATCAGGGAGGTCAGCCCCAGCATTTT.

The chain couples TRBV30 to TRBJ2-5; D uncertain. The ends were cut back, 1 base at V and 5 bases at J, with 8 bases in the middle. The CDR3 consists of 12 residues. The V gene's germline CDR1 is GTSNPN and CDR2 SVGIG (reference sequence). CDR3 residues: CAWSASKETQYF. The CDR3 nucleotides read TGTGCCTGGAGTGCGAGTAAGGAGACCCAGTACTTC. Using reference TRBV30 and TRBJ2-5 for the parts outside the CDR3, the full variable domain is SQTIHQWPATLVQPVGSPLSLECTVEGTSNPNLYWYRQAAGRGLQLLFYSVGIGQISSEVPQNLSASRPQDRQFILSSKKLLLSDSGFYLCAWSASKETQYFGPGTRLLVL.

The V and J genes are TRBV6-1 and TRBJ1-4; D is undetermined. CDR1 and CDR2 (germline): MNHNS, SASEGT. This CDR3 is 12 amino acids long. V was shortened by 5 bases and J by 7 bases, with 8 bases between the two germline ends. The CDR3 reads CASSIRGEKLFF. The CDR3, as DNA: TGTGCCAGCAGTATCCGGGGTGAAAAACTGTTTTTT.

This clonotype was found a few times. The chain recombines TRBV6-5 with TRBJ2-3; tentative D call: TRBD1 (5 bases). Germline V gives CDR1 MNHEY, CDR2 SVGAGI. Trimming left V 0 bases short and J 6 bases short, with 13 bases between. This CDR3 contains 15 residues. The CDR3 coding sequence is TGTGCCAGCAGTTACTCCGGCAGGGAATGGGATACGCAGTATTTT. This gives the protein CASSYSGREWDTQYF.

The rearrangement uses TRBV28 and TRBJ1-1, with D unresolved. The ends were cut back, 7 bases at V and 0 bases at J, with 12 bases in the middle. The CDR3 sequence is 14 residues long. Looked up from germline, CDR1 is MDHEN and CDR2 is SYDVKM. CDR3: CASTSTIMNTEAFF. The CDR3 DNA sequence: TGTGCCAGCACCTCGACAATCATGAACACTGAAGCTTTCTTT.

The chain has TRBV20-1 and TRBJ2-5; D is possibly TRBD1 (6 bases). Germline CDR1 reads DFQATT; CDR2 reads SNEGSKA (reference sequence). CDR3 size: 13 residues. V lost 8 bases and J 2 bases, leaving 15 bases between the germline ends. In nucleotides, the CDR3 is TGCAGTCGCGGACAGAGGGGGCAAGAGACCCAGTACTTC. Translated: CSRGQRGQETQYF.

J is TRBJ1-5 and V is TRBV18, with D possibly matching TRBD1 (6 bases). CDR3 length equals 15 residues. V was pared by 3 bases and J by 4 bases, with 13 bases between. CDR1 is KGHSH, CDR2 LQKENI, per germline. In nucleotides, the CDR3 is TGTGCCAGCTCACCGGCAGGGGCCTATAATCAGCCCCAGCATTTT. It encodes CASSPAGAYNQPQHF.

CDR3 amino acids: CASRPDRIRQPQHF. The CDR3 DNA reads TGTGCCAGCAGACCCGACAGGATTCGTCAGCCCCAGCATTTT. The rearrangement uses TRBV6-2 or TRBV6-3 and TRBJ1-5, with D tentatively TRBD1 (6 bases). Trimming took 6 bases from V and 6 from J, leaving 15 bases between them. CDR3 length: 14 residues. Germline CDR1 reads MNHEY; CDR2 reads SVGEGT.

The chain carries TRBV19 and TRBJ2-3; possibly TRBD1 for D (7 bases). There are 12 residues in the CDR3. Germline V gene lookup returns CDR1 LNHDA and CDR2 SQIVND (reference sequence). The V end was cut by 4 bases, the J end by 6 bases, with 8 bases between. Here the CDR3 reads CASSTGGDTQYF. CDR3 nucleotides: TGTGCCAGTAGTACAGGGGGGGATACGCAGTATTTT. Full variable domain (missing parts from reference TRBV19 and TRBJ2-3): DGGITQSPKYLFRKEGQNVTLSCEQNLNHDAMYWYRQDPGQGLRLIYYSQIVNDFQKGDIAEGYSVSREKKESFPLTVTSAQKNPTAFYLCASSTGGDTQYFGPGTRLTVL.

This clonotype was observed a handful of times. The chain joins TRBV2 to TRBJ1-5; 7 positions match TRBD1. J was trimmed by 10 bases and V by 8 bases; bases with no gene match: 11. Germline loops: CDR1 SNHLY, CDR2 FYNNEI. The CDR3 length is 13 residues. The CDR3 nucleotides read TGTGCCAGCTCCCGGACCAACAGGGGACCCCAGCATTTT. Its protein is CASSRTNRGPQHF. The whole variable domain, remainder taken from reference TRBV2 and TRBJ1-5, is EPEVTQTPSHQVTQMGQEVILRCVPISNHLYFYWYRQILGQKVEFLVSFYNNEISEKSEIFDDQFSVERPDGSNFTLKIRSTKLEDSAMYFCASSRTNRGPQHFGDGTRLSIL.

This clonotype has more than one count but fewer than ten. The CDR3 loop reads CASSIVAGYVDQPQHF. For the CDR3, the DNA is TGTGCCAGTAGTATAGTAGCAGGGTATGTCGATCAGCCCCAGCATTTT. The V and J genes are TRBV19 and TRBJ1-5, with a tentative D call TRBD1 (5 bases). The V gene lost 1 base and the J gene lost 5 bases, with 15 bases spanning the gap. There are 16 residues in the CDR3. The V gene's germline CDR1 is LNHDA and CDR2 SQIVND (reference sequence).

This clonotype turned up a few times. The chain is built from TRBV7-3 and TRBJ2-7; 8 bases are a match to TRBD1. This CDR3 has 16 amino acids. Germline assignment: CDR1 SGHTA and CDR2 FQGTGA. J lost 0 bases, V lost 5 bases, and 9 bases had no gene match. The CDR3 bases are TGTGCCAGCAGCCCCGGACAGGGTAGGGGCTCCTACGAGCAGTACTTC. It is translated as CASSPGQGRGSYEQYF.

This clonotype is medium-sized (0.01 to 0.1%) within its sample. J is TRBJ1-2 and V is TRBV6-5; no reliable D call. Trimming removed 4 bases at V and 4 bases at J, with 10 bases between. The germline V gene has CDR1 MNHEY and CDR2 SVGAGI. The CDR3 spans 13 residues. The CDR3 region is CASSSPLSYGYTF. The CDR3 coding sequence is TGTGCCAGCAGTTCCCCACTAAGCTATGGCTACACCTTC.

The V gene is TRBV10-3, the J gene TRBJ1-4; TRBD1 matches at 11 bases. Trimming took 2 bases from V and 8 from J; bases not matched to a gene: 13. There are 18 residues in the CDR3. Germline V gene lookup returns CDR1 ENHRY and CDR2 SYGVKD. For the CDR3, the DNA is TGTGCCATCAGTGAGGGCCCGGGACAGGGGGAGAGCCGAGAAAAACTGTTTTTT. Translating it yields CAISEGPGQGESREKLFF.

This clonotype occurred once. The chain recombines TRBV5-6 with TRBJ2-5; D call uncertain. This CDR3 is built from 15 residues. Between the trimmed V and J ends, which lost 0 bases and 4 bases, there was a span of 13 bases. CDR1 is SGHDT, CDR2 YYEEEE, per germline. In nucleotides, the CDR3 is TGTGCCAGCAGCTTGGTTAGTCTCCTGCCAGAGACCCAGTACTTC. This sequence encodes CASSLVSLLPETQYF.

In this sample, this clonotype turned up a few times. This chain connects TRBV12-3 or TRBV12-4 to TRBJ2-7, with D unclear. Trimming removed 5 bases from V and 0 bases from J, with 11 bases in between. The CDR3 consists of 14 residues. CDR3 amino acids: CASSPIHTSYEQYF. CDR3 bases: TGTGCCAGCAGTCCGATCCACACCTCCTACGAGCAGTACTTC.

The chain combines TRBV15 with TRBJ2-1; D not certain. With 6 bases removed from V and 10 bases from J, the gap between germline ends came to 16 bases. Germline lookup yields CDR1 LNHNV and CDR2 YYDKDF (reference sequence). The CDR3 length is 13 residues. This CDR3 is CATSSFSGEEQFF. The CDR3 coding sequence is TGTGCCACCAGTTCATTCTCAGGTGAAGAGCAGTTCTTC.

The V gene is TRBV12-3 or TRBV12-4, the J gene TRBJ2-5; D is undetermined. The CDR3 is made up of 14 amino acids. Trimming stripped 5 bases from V and 7 bases from J, with 17 bases between. CDR3 nucleotide sequence: TGTGCCAGCAGTCGAACCACAGAGGAGAGGACCCAGTACTTC. It specifies CASSRTTEERTQYF.

This chain connects TRBV10-3 to TRBJ1-1, with TRBD1 matching over 10 bases. The CDR3 runs to 12 residues. In germline, CDR1 is ENHRY, CDR2 SYGVKD. The J segment lost 6 bases and the V segment lost 10 bases, leaving 5 bases of the junction unmatched. The CDR3 region is CATGQGGAEAFF. The CDR3 nucleotides read TGTGCCACCGGACAGGGGGGCGCTGAAGCTTTCTTT.

This sequence joins TRBV6-4 and TRBJ2-1; D is unclear. The CDR3 totals 14 residues. Trimming cost V 5 bases and J 1 base, with 9 bases left between them. Germline assignment: CDR1 MRHNA and CDR2 SNTAGT. CDR3 sequence (DNA): TGTGCCAGCAGTCCTTATACATCCTACAATGAGCAGTTCTTC. As protein: CASSPYTSYNEQFF.

This clonotype was detected only a few times. The chain has TRBV5-1 and TRBJ2-1, with D possibly being TRBD1 (6 bases). This CDR3 is built from 13 residues. Trimming stripped 3 bases from V and 4 bases from J, with 8 bases between. The germline gives CDR1 SGHRS, CDR2 YFSETQ. The CDR3 sequence is CASSSQGYNEQFF. The DNA of the CDR3 is TGCGCCAGCAGCTCCCAGGGGTACAATGAGCAGTTCTTC.

This clonotype showed up just a few times. This chain joins TRBV6-1 and TRBJ2-7; the D gene is possibly TRBD1 (5 bases). The CDR3 runs 14 residues. V was cut by 8 bases and J by 0 bases, with 14 bases left in between. Germline CDR1 is MNHNS and CDR2 is SASEGT. The CDR3 nucleotides read TGTGCCAGCGCCCTGGGGCCCAGCTCCTACGAGCAGTACTTC. It is translated as CASALGPSSYEQYF.

As concerns this clonotype: This clone may be a read error of a much larger clone one base away. The V call is TRBV7-2, the J call TRBJ1-2; 10 nucleotides agree with TRBD1. This CDR3 is built from 14 residues. Germline V gives CDR1 SGHTA, CDR2 FQGNSA. CDR3 sequence reads: CASGFRGQGGGYTF. DNA for the CDR3: TGTGCCAGCGGCTTCCGCGGACAGGGGGGAGGCTACACCTTC.

This chain connects TRBV19 to TRBJ1-1; D uncertain. V dropped 6 bases and J dropped 4 bases, with 12 bases sitting between them. From germline, CDR1 is LNHDA and CDR2 SQIVND (reference sequence). The CDR3 is 13 amino acids. CDR3 coding DNA: TGTGCCAGTAGGGTCCGTGAGGGCACTGAAGCTTTCTTT. This sequence encodes CASRVREGTEAFF.

This clonotype has just a few counts. The chain is built from TRBV7-6 and TRBJ2-2, with D perhaps matching TRBD2 (5 bases). The CDR3 runs to 15 residues. The germline V and J ends were trimmed by 5 bases and 6 bases, with 16 bases remaining between them. Germline assignment: CDR1 SGHVS and CDR2 FNYEAQ. The CDR3 loop reads CASSNSEAGAGELFF. Written as DNA, the CDR3 is TGTGCCAGCAGCAATTCGGAGGCCGGGGCCGGGGAGCTGTTTTTT.

This clonotype turned up a few times. V usage is TRBV6-1 and J usage is TRBJ2-3; the match to TRBD2 covers 7 bases. V lost 5 bases to trimming and J lost 5 bases; unmatched junction nucleotides: 10. The CDR3 runs 15 residues. CDR1 MNHNS and CDR2 SASEGT come from the germline V gene. This CDR3 reads CASSREREGKDTQYF. CDR3 in DNA: TGTGCCAGCAGTCGGGAGAGGGAGGGGAAAGATACGCAGTATTTT.